The 12 T cell receptor beta chains in this list originate from one sample, sequenced in a study of early T cells in non-severe SARS-CoV-2 infection. TCRdb reprocessed the 5' RACE reads via MiXCR and lists one record per CDR3 protein. The sample lists tens of thousands of distinct CDR3 sequences; over 9% were seen once. This material consisted of whole blood, taken at baseline. These receptors all come from an adult who was a healthcare worker with PCR-confirmed SARS-CoV-2 infection or an uninfected control (not recorded which).

This clonotype came up many times. CDR3 nucleotide sequence: TGCAGTGCTAGAACCAGGACGGGCGGAACCTACACAGATACGCAGTATTTT. Its translation is CSARTRTGGTYTDTQYF. This sequence joins TRBV20-1 and TRBJ2-3; D is unresolved. Trimming removed 2 bases from V and 2 bases from J, with 20 bases in between. This CDR3 comprises 17 residues. Germline lookup yields CDR1 DFQATT and CDR2 SNEGSKA (reference sequence).

The V and J genes are TRBV7-4 and TRBJ1-3, with D possibly being TRBD1 (5 bases). Germline CDR1 SGHVT, CDR2 SQSDAQ. The V and J ends lost 3 bases and 3 bases respectively, with 12 bases between them. This CDR3 comprises 15 residues. This CDR3 is CASSFSIGVGNTIYF. The CDR3 DNA sequence: TGTGCCAGCAGCTTTTCCATAGGGGTTGGAAACACCATATATTTT. Full variable domain (rest looked up from reference TRBV7-4 and TRBJ1-3): GAGVSQSPRYKVAKRGRDVALRCDSISGHVTLYWYRQTLGQGSEVLTYSQSDAQRDKSGRPSGRFSAERPERSVSTLKIQRTEQGDSAVYLCASSFSIGVGNTIYFGEGSWLTVV.

This clonotype was counted ten times or more. The chain has TRBV7-9 and TRBJ2-2; 7 positions agree with TRBD1. CDR1 and CDR2 from the germline V gene are SEHNR and FQNEAQ (reference sequence). Trimming at V came to 2 bases and at J to 1 base, leaving 4 bases not matched to a gene. CDR3 length: 16 amino acids. The CDR3 protein is CASSLPQGVNTGELFF. The CDR3 DNA reads TGTGCCAGCAGCTTACCTCAGGGGGTGAACACCGGGGAGCTGTTTTTT.

This clonotype was seen ten or more times. This chain connects TRBV9 to TRBJ2-6; a possible D gene is TRBD2 (5 bases). CDR3 size: 16 residues. Trimming shortened V by 3 bases and J by 0 bases, and 10 bases separated the two germline ends. The germline CDR1 and CDR2 sequences are SGDLS and YYNGEE. CDR3 residues: CASSGRLDSGANVLTF. CDR3 DNA: TGTGCCAGCAGCGGGAGGTTGGACTCTGGGGCCAACGTCCTGACTTTC.

Regarding this clonotype: A much larger clone lies a single base off, so this may be a read error. This chain links TRBV20-1 with TRBJ2-7; D gene unclear. Germline CDR1 reads DFQATT; CDR2 reads SNEGSKA (reference sequence). The CDR3 length is 13 residues. The V end lost 3 bases, the J end lost 3 bases, and 12 bases lay between the germline ends. CDR3 nucleotide sequence: TGCAGTGCTAGTAACCTAGTGGGCTACGAGCAGTACTTC. This gives the protein CSASNLVGYEQYF.

V and J are TRBV2 and TRBJ2-4, with 10 bases that match TRBD1. V gave up 11 bases and J gave up 10 bases; unmatched junction bases: 14. Looked up from germline, CDR1 is SNHLY and CDR2 is FYNNEI. The CDR3 runs 14 residues. The CDR3 spells CACDRDRGQGIQYF. CDR3 sequence (DNA): TGTGCCTGCGACCGGGACAGGGGTCAAGGTATTCAGTACTTC.

This clonotype has ten or more counts. J is TRBJ2-7 and V is TRBV2; D might be TRBD2 (5 bases). Germline CDR1 and CDR2: SNHLY and FYNNEI. The CDR3 contains 14 residues. With 6 bases removed from V and 1 base from J, the gap between germline ends came to 13 bases. DNA for the CDR3: TGTGCCAGCAGGGAGGAGGCTGTTTCCTACGAGCAGTACTTC. The encoded protein is CASREEAVSYEQYF.

The chain recombines TRBV20-1 with TRBJ2-1; D remains unclear. The germline gives CDR1 DFQATT, CDR2 SNEGSKA (reference sequence). There are 15 residues in the CDR3. Deletions cut 1 base from V and 3 bases from J, with 13 bases between. CDR3 in amino acids: CSARGAVTGYNEQFF. The CDR3 DNA reads TGCAGTGCTAGAGGTGCCGTTACCGGCTACAATGAGCAGTTCTTC.

This rearrangement joins TRBV20-1 to TRBJ1-6; D may be TRBD1 (5 bases). The CDR3 covers 16 residues. Germline CDR1 DFQATT, CDR2 SNEGSKA (reference sequence). V lost 1 base to trimming and J lost 4 bases, with 14 bases between them. The CDR3 DNA is TGCAGTGCTAGAGGTTTACAGGACCGATATAATTCACCCCTCCACTTT. Translation gives CSARGLQDRYNSPLHF.

This clonotype was seen only a few times. The chain has TRBV10-1 and TRBJ1-1, with a tentative D call TRBD1 (5 bases). This CDR3 comprises 14 residues. The V end was cut by 0 bases, the J end by 10 bases, with 15 bases between. Looked up from germline, CDR1 is WNHNN and CDR2 is SYGVQD (reference sequence). CDR3: CASSESSGPAGAFF. The DNA of the CDR3 is TGCGCCAGCAGTGAGTCGTCGGGACCTGCTGGAGCTTTCTTT.

This clonotype was counted between two and nine times. This chain connects TRBV9 to TRBJ2-7, with D perhaps being TRBD1 or TRBD2 (5 bases each). The CDR3 is 14 residues long. Looked up from germline, CDR1 is SGDLS and CDR2 is YYNGEE. Trimming took off 4 bases at V and 4 bases at J, with 15 bases between the two ends. The CDR3 nucleotides read TGTGCCAGCAGCATGGGACCGATGAGTTACGAGCAGTACTTC. Translated: CASSMGPMSYEQYF.

The V and J genes are TRBV5-1 and TRBJ1-4; a weak D match, TRBD1 (6 bases). The V end was cut by 0 bases, the J end by 0 bases, with 6 bases between. The germline V gene has CDR1 SGHRS and CDR2 YFSETQ. CDR3 length equals 15 residues. This CDR3 is CASSLGQATNEKLFF. Here the CDR3 DNA reads TGCGCCAGCAGCTTGGGACAGGCAACTAATGAAAAACTGTTTTTT.